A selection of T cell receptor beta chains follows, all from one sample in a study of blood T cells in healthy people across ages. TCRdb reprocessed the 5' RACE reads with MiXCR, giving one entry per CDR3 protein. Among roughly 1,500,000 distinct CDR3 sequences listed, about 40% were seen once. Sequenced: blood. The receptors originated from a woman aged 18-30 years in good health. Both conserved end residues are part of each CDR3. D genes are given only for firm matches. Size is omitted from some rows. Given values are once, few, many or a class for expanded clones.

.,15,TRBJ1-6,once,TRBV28,TGTGCCAGTAGTTTCTTTGGTAATGCGAATTCACCCCTCCACTTT,CASSFFGNANSPLHF
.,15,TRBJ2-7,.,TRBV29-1,TGCAGCGTTGAATTGGCGAGCAGCTCCTACAATGAGCAGTACTTC,CSVELASSSYNEQYF
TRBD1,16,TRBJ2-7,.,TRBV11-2,TGTGCCAGCAGCTTAGATCCGGGACAGGGAGATTACGAGCAGTACTTC,CASSLDPGQGDYEQYF
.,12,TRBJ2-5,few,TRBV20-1,TGCAGTGCTGGTAACGAGCAAGAGACCCAGTACTTC,CSAGNEQETQYF
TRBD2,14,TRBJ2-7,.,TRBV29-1,TGCAGCATTGTTATTGGCGGGAGCTCCTACGAGCAGTACTTC,CSIVIGGSSYEQYF
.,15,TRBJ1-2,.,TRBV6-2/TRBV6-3,TGTGCCAGCAGCCCGGGACAAATCGGCCATCTTGGCTACACCTTC,CASSPGQIGHLGYTF
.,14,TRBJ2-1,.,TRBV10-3,TGTGCCATCAGTGATCGGGGGAAAGGCAATGAGCAGTTCTTC,CAISDRGKGNEQFF
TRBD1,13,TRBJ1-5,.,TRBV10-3,TGTGTCATCAGCGGACAGGGGGACCAGCCCCAGCATTTT,CVISGQGDQPQHF
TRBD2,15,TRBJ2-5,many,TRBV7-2,TGCGCCAGCAGCTTACTGACTAGCGGCCAAGAGACCCAGTACTTC,CASSLLTSGQETQYF
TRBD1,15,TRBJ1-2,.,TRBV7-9,TGTGCCAGCAGCGGAACGACAGGGGGTGGCTATGGCTACACCTTC,CASSGTTGGGYGYTF
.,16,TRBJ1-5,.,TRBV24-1,TGTGCCACCAGTGATTTGCCTACAGAGCCCAATCAGCCCCAGCATTTT,CATSDLPTEPNQPQHF
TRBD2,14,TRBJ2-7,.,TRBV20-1,TGCAGTGCTGGCAATCGGGGGGGCTCCTACGAGCAGTACTTC,CSAGNRGGSYEQYF
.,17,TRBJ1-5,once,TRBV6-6,TGTGCCAGCAGTTACCCCGGGGGAGGGCGCCGCAATCAGCCCCAGCATTTT,CASSYPGGGRRNQPQHF
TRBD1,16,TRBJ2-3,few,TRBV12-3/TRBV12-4,TGTGCCAGCAGTTTAGCCGGGACAGGAGATCCAGATACGCAGTATTTT,CASSLAGTGDPDTQYF
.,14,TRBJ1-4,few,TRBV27,TGTGCCAGCTCCCCGACCAATATTAATGAAAAACTGTTTTTT,CASSPTNINEKLFF
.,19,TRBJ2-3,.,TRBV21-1,TGTGCCAGCAGCAAACAGGGCGCGGGAGGTCCCCCAGGCACAGATACGCAGTATTTT,CASSKQGAGGPPGTDTQYF
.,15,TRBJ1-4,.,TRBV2,TGTGCCAGCAGGCCCCAGACACCAACTAATGAAAAACTGTTTTTT,CASRPQTPTNEKLFF
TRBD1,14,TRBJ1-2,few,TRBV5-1,TGCGCCAGCAGCCCTGGACAGGTACTCTATGGCTACACCTTC,CASSPGQVLYGYTF
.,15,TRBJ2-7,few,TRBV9,TGTGCCAGCTCGCGTTCCGGCGGGACATCCTACGAGCAGTACTTC,CASSRSGGTSYEQYF
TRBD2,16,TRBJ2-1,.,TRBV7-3,TGTGCCAGCAGCTTATGGACTAGCGGGGGATACAATGAGCAGTTCTTC,CASSLWTSGGYNEQFF
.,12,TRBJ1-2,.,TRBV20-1,TGCAGTGCTAGAGGTTACGGGGAGGGCTACACCTTC,CSARGYGEGYTF
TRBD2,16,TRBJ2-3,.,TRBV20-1,TGCAGTGCTAGGGCGCGGGAGGGAACGAGCACAGATACGCAGTATTTT,CSARAREGTSTDTQYF
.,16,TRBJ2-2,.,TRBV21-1,TGTGCCAGCAGCAAGCAGGGGCCGTGGGACACCGGGGAGCTGTTTTTT,CASSKQGPWDTGELFF
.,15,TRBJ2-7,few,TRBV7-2,TGTGCCAGCAGCTTACTTTCGGGATTAGCCTACGAGCAGTACTTC,CASSLLSGLAYEQYF
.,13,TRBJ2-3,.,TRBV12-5,TGTGCTAGTGGTTTGCGGGGGGCTGATACGCAGTATTTT,CASGLRGADTQYF
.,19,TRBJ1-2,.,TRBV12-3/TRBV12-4,TGTGCCAGCAGTTTGGATATCAGGGGACCTTTGATGGGTAACTATGGCTACACCTTC,CASSLDIRGPLMGNYGYTF
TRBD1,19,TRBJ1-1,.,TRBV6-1,TGTGCCAGCAGTACCAGTGTTGCCGGGACAGGGCCTATGAACACTGAAGCTTTCTTT,CASSTSVAGTGPMNTEAFF
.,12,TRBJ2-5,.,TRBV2,TGTGCCAGCACCCCGGAGGCAGAGACCCAGTACTTC,CASTPEAETQYF
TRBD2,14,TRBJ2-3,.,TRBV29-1,TGCAGCGTCCTAACGGGAGGGCCGACAGATACGCAGTATTTT,CSVLTGGPTDTQYF
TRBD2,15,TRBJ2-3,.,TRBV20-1,TGCAGTGCTCCCGGGGCGGGGGGGGACCTTGATACGCAGTATTTT,CSAPGAGGDLDTQYF
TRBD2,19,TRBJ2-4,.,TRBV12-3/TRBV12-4,TGTGCCAGCAGTCCGCTCCAGGGGCGGGGGGACCTAGCCAAAGACATTCAGTACTTC,CASSPLQGRGDLAKDIQYF
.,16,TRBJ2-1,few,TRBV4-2,TGTGCCAGCAGCCTACTAGCTGGGGAGTCCTACAATGAGCAGTTCTTC,CASSLLAGESYNEQFF
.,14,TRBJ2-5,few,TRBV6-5,TGTGCCAGCAGTCCATCTAGCTCGGGGGAGACCCAGTACTTC,CASSPSSSGETQYF
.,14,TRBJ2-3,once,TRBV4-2,TGTGCCAGCAGCCAAGACGGGGGAGATGATACGCAGTATTTT,CASSQDGGDDTQYF
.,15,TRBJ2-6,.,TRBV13,TGTGCCAGCAGCTTAGGTGGTTACGGTGCCAACGTCCTGACTTTC,CASSLGGYGANVLTF
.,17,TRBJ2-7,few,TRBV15,TGTGCCACCAGCAGGGCCGGGACACCAACCTCCTACAATGAGCAGTACTTC,CATSRAGTPTSYNEQYF
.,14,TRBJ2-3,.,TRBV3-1,TGTGCCAGCAGCCCAGGTAGCCTCACAGATACGCAGTATTTT,CASSPGSLTDTQYF
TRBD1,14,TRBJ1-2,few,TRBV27,TGTGCCAGCAGCCCAGGGGGGGGCGGGTATGGCTACACCTTC,CASSPGGGGYGYTF
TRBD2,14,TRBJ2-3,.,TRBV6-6,TGTGCCAGCAGAAGGACTAGCGTATCAGATACGCAGTATTTT,CASRRTSVSDTQYF
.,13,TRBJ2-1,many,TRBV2,TGTGCCAGCACGTCGCCCCTTTTGGATGAGCAGTTCTTC,CASTSPLLDEQFF
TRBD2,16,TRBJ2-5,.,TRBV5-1,TGCGCCAGCAGCTCCGGGACTAGCGCCTTCCAAGAGACCCAGTACTTC,CASSSGTSAFQETQYF
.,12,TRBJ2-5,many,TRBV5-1,TGTGCCAGCAGTTTAGGATCGGAGACCCAGTACTTC,CASSLGSETQYF